This T cell receptor beta chain was documented in a study of T cell responses to AZD1222 COVID-19 vaccine (dated by TCRdb to the early 2020s). Notes on the research overall: TCR sequencing covered 230 to 250 trial participants: approximately 200 given two doses of AZD1222 and around 25 given two doses of MenACWY control vaccine. Trial participants were enrolled into age subgroups of 18-55, 56-69 and 70-plus years, which contained about 150, 27 and 61 TCR-sequenced participants, respectively. What the study reported, not specific to this receptor: Epitopes outside the regions mutated in the B.1.351 and B.1.1.7 variants were reportedly recognized by nearly half of the unique spike-specific TCRs. No day 14 peak-response samples were available, so repertoires were characterized only after the peak T cell response. In the small 56-69-year group, the increase in depth fell short of significance, most likely because of low power. Conclusions about previously exposed vaccinees are limited because only a handful of AZD1222 recipients were SARS-CoV-2 seropositive at baseline. Participants were mostly white British and included more females than males, and it was suggested by the authors that clonal diversity may have been underestimated. CD4 TCRs associated with the vaccine covered the entire spike protein, and the dominant responses were in regions 160-218 and 743-854. After two AZD1222 doses, both the breadth and the depth of spike-specific TCRs were significantly higher than at day 0 and than in MenACWY recipients.

About this clone itself: The antigen this receptor binds is unknown. There are no base qualities to consult, and no much larger clone falls within one base.

This specimen's time point label, per the study, means: about 28 days (+/-7) after the second vaccine dose. Because spike-specific TCR depth and breadth did not differ between the two schedules, AZD1222 recipients who got a second dose at roughly 4 weeks were pooled with those who got a second dose at roughly 12 weeks. The vaccinee samples were drawn from two UK trials, COV001 and COV002, one of which was a single-blind randomized controlled phase 2/3 trial testing AZD1222 (ChAdOx1 nCoV-19) in healthy adults. For TCRbeta chain sequencing, PBMC samples were collected from trial participants at day 0 and at day 28 after the second dose. The CDR3 regions of human TCRbeta chains were analyzed by immunosequencing. Regarding the original processing steps: Repertoire TCRs were matched against a reference library of SARS-CoV-2-specific TCRs generated with the MIRA antigen-specificity platform. Breadth meant the fraction of unique TCRs that were SARS-CoV-2-associated, whereas depth meant the fraction of total T cells that were SARS-CoV-2-associated. Each spike-specific TCR was assigned to its reactive spike region and to a CD4 or CD8 class using the MIRA data. Log10-transformed breadth and depth values were compared by one-way ANOVA with Sidak's multiple comparisons tests. TCRdb obtained this table from immuneACCESS and retained in-frame rearrangements with V and J assigned. These tables miss some clones; where compared with another copy, unresolved V genes account for less than half of the shortfall, and the remainder is unexplained. Clone size and the V and J calls come from that table; the DNA yielded D and trimming. A total of some 60,000 clones appear in this sample, around 80% of them only once. Together, the top ten hold roughly 4% of the sample.

For this chain, trimming is 0 bases at the V end and 1 base at the J end, and the number of junction bases without a gene match is 5. The germline V gene gives CDR1 as MNHEY and CDR2 as SVGAGI. The CDR3 measures 16 amino acids from cysteine to phenylalanine. Kept here is only the CDR3 DNA, which spans 48 bases and is read in frame from base 1. The chain links TRBV6-5 with TRBJ2-7; TRBD1 agrees with 8 junctional bases. The TCR sequence derives from an adult who received the AZD1222 COVID-19 vaccine. The sample in question was peripheral blood, obtained 28 days after the second AZD1222 dose. CDR3 reads: CASSYSIGQGSYEQYF. Read as DNA, the sequence is TGTGCCAGCAGTTACTCGATAGGACAGGGATCCTACGAGCAGTACTTC.